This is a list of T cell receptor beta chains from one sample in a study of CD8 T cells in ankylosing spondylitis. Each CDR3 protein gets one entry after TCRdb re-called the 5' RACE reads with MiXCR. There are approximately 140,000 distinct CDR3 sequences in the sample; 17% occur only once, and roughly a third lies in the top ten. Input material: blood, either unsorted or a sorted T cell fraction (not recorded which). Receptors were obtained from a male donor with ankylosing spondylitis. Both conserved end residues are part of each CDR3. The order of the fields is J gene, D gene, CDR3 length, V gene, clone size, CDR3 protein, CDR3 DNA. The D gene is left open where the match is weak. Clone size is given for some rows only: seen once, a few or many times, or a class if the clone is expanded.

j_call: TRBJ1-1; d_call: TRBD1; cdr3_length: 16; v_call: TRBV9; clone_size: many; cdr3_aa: CASSVVDQGVNTEAFF; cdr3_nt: TGTGCCAGCAGCGTAGTCGATCAGGGGGTTAACACTGAAGCTTTCTTT
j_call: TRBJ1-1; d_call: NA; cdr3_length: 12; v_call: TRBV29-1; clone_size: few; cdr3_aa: CSVEQGHTEAFF; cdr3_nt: TGCAGCGTCGAACAGGGACACACTGAAGCTTTCTTT
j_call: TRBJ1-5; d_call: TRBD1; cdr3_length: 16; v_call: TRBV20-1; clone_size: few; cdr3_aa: CSARDRDRAGRQPQHF; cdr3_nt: TGCAGTGCTAGAGATCGAGACAGGGCGGGACGGCAGCCCCAGCATTTT
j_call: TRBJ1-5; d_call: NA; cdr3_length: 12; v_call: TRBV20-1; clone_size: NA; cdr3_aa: CSAKGENQPQHF; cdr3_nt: TGCAGTGCTAAAGGAGAGAATCAGCCCCAGCATTTT
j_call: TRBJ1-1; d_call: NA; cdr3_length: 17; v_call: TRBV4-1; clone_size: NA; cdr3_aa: CASSQLRTRVLSTEAFF; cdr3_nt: TGCGCCAGCAGCCAACTACGGACCCGAGTGCTAAGCACTGAAGCTTTCTTT
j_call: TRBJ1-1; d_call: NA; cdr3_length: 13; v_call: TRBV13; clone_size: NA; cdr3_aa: CASSARQTQTAFF; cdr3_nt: TGTGCCAGCAGCGCTAGACAGACCCAAACAGCTTTCTTT
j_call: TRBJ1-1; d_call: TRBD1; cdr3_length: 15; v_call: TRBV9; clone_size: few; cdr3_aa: CASSGQGRGNTEAFF; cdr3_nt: TGTGCCAGCAGCGGACAGGGGCGAGGGAACACTGAAGCTTTCTTT
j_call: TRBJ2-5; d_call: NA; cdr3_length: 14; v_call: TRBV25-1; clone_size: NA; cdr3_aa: CASSERALRETQYF; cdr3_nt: TGTGCCAGCAGTGAACGCGCCCTGCGGGAGACCCAGTACTTC
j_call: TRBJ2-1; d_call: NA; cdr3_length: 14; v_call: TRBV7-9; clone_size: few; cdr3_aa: CASALGGVYNEQFF; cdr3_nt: TGTGCCAGCGCACTAGGGGGGGTCTACAATGAGCAGTTCTTC
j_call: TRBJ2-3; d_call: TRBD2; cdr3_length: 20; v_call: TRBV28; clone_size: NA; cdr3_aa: CASNPRETSGSRDSTDTQYF; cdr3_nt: TGTGCCAGCAATCCCCGGGAAACTAGCGGGAGTAGGGATAGCACAGATACGCAGTATTTT
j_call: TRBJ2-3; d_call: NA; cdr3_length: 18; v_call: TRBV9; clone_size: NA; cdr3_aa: CASSVVFVQGGDSDTQYF; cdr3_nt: TGTGCCAGCAGCGTAGTCTTCGTACAGGGGGGGGACTCAGATACGCAGTATTTT
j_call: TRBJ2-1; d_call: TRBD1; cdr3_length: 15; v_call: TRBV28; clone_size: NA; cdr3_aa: CASSLGQGYSYEQFF; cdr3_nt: TGTGCCAGCAGCTTGGGACAGGGGTATAGCTATGAGCAGTTCTTC
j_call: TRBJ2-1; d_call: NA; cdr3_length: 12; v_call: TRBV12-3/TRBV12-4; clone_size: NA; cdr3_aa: CASSSGDYEQFF; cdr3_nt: TGTGCCAGCAGCTCAGGGGATTATGAGCAGTTCTTC
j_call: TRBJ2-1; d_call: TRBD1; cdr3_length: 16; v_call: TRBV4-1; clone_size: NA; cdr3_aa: CASSPSTGGSYNEQFF; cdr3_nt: TGCGCCAGCAGCCCTAGTACAGGGGGGTCCTACAATGAGCAGTTCTTC
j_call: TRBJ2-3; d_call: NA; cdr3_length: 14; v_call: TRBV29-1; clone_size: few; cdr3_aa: CSADGPMATDTQYF; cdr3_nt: TGCAGCGCCGACGGACCGATGGCCACAGATACGCAGTATTTT
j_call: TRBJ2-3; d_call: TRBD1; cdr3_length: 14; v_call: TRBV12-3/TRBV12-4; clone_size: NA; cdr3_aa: CASSWTGGRDTQYF; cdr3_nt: TGTGCCAGCAGCTGGACAGGGGGAAGGGATACGCAGTATTTT
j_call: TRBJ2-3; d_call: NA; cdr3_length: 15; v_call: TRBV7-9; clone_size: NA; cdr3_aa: CASSLIPSRTDTQYF; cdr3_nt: TGTGCCAGCAGCTTAATCCCGAGTCGGACAGATACGCAGTATTTT
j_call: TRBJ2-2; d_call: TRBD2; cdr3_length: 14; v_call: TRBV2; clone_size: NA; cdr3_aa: CASRGGSRTGELFF; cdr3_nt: TGTGCCAGCAGGGGGGGGTCGCGTACCGGGGAGCTGTTTTTT
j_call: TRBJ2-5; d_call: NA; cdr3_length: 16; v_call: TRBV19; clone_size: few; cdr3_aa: CASAVRSSRPQETQYF; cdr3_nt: TGTGCCAGTGCCGTACGTAGCAGTAGGCCCCAAGAGACCCAGTACTTC
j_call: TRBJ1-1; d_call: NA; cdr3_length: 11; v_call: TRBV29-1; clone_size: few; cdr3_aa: CSVLGGTEAFF; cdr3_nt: TGCAGCGTTCTAGGGGGCACTGAAGCTTTCTTT
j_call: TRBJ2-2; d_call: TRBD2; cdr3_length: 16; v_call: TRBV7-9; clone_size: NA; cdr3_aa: CASSPSSGRHTGELFF; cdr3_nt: TGTGCCAGCAGCCCCTCGAGCGGGAGGCACACCGGGGAGCTGTTTTTT
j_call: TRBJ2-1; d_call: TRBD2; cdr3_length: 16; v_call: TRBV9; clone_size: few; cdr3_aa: CASSVAIAGGFDEQFF; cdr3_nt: TGTGCCAGCAGCGTAGCTATAGCGGGAGGCTTTGATGAGCAGTTCTTC
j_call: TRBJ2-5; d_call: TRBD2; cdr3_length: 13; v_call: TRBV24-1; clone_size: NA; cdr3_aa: CATREAGGETQYF; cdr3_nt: TGTGCCACCAGAGAAGCGGGAGGGGAGACCCAGTACTTC
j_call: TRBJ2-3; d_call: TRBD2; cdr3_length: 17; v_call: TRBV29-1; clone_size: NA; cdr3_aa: CSVATLGLAGDTDTQYF; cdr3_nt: TGCAGCGTTGCAACGCTGGGACTAGCGGGCGACACAGATACGCAGTATTTT
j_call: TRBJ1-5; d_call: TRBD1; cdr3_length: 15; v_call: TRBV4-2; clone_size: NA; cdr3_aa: CASSQDRQGVQPQHF; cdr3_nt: TGTGCCAGCAGCCAAGACAGGCAGGGGGTTCAGCCCCAGCATTTT
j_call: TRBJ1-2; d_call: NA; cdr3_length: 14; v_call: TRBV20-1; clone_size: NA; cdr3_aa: CSAQERQTNYGYTF; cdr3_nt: TGCAGTGCCCAAGAACGACAGACTAACTATGGCTACACCTTC
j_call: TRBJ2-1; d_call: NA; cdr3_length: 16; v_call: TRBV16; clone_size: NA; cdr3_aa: CASSQSLTRNYNEQFF; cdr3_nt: TGTGCCAGCAGCCAATCGCTGACTAGAAATTACAATGAGCAGTTCTTC
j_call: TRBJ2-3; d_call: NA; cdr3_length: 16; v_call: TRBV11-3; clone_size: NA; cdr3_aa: CASSLVSRTSTDTQYF; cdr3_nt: TGTGCCAGCAGCTTAGTAAGCAGAACTAGCACAGATACGCAGTATTTT
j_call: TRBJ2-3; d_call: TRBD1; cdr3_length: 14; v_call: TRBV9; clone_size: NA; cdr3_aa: CASSGSQGFHTQYF; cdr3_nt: TGTGCCAGCAGCGGATCACAGGGGTTTCATACGCAGTATTTT
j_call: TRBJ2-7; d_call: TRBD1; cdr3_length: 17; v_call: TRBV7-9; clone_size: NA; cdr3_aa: CASSLVRGTGISYEQYF; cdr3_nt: TGTGCCAGCAGCTTAGTAAGGGGGACAGGGATCTCCTACGAGCAGTACTTC
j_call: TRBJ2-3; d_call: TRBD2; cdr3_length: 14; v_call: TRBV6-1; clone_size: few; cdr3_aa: CATASGSITHTQYF; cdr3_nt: TGTGCCACCGCTAGCGGGAGTATCACCCATACGCAGTATTTT
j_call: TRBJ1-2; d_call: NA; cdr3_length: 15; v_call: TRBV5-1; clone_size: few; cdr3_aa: CASSSVAAGSNGYTF; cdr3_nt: TGCGCCAGCAGCTCGGTAGCCGCAGGTAGCAATGGCTACACCTTC
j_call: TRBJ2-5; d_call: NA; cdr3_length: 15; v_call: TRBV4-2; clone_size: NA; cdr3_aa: CASSQLTGSQETQYF; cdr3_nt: TGTGCCAGCAGCCAACTTACAGGGAGCCAAGAGACCCAGTACTTC
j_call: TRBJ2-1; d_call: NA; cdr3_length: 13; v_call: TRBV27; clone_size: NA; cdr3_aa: CASSWDSINEQFF; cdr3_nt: TGTGCCAGCAGTTGGGACTCGATCAATGAGCAGTTCTTC
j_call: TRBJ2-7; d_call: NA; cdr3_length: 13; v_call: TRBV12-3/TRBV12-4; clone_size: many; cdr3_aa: CASSFRGNYEQYF; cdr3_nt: TGTGCCAGCAGTTTCCGGGGAAACTACGAGCAGTACTTC
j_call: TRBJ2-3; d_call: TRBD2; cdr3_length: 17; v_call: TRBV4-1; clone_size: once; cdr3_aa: CASSPPGLAGRTDTQYF; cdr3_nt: TGCGCCAGCAGCCCACCGGGACTAGCGGGCCGCACAGATACGCAGTATTTT
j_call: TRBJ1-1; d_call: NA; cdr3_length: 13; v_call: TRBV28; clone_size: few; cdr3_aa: CASSFAENTEAFF; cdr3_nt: TGTGCCAGCAGTTTCGCAGAAAACACTGAAGCTTTCTTT
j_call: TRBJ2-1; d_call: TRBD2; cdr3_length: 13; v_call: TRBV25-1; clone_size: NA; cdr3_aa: CAGSGLAYNEQFF; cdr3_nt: TGTGCCGGCAGTGGACTAGCTTACAATGAGCAGTTCTTC
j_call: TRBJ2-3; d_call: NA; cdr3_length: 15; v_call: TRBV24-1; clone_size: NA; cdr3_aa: CATSPAGGPADTQYF; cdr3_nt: TGTGCCACCTCTCCAGCTGGAGGGCCAGCAGATACGCAGTATTTT
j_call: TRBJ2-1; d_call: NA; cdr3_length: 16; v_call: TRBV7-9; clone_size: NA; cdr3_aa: CASSLGIVSSYNEQFF; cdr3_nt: TGTGCCAGCAGCTTAGGAATCGTTAGCTCCTACAATGAGCAGTTCTTC
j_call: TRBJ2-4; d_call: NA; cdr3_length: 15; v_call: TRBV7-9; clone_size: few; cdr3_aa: CASSPPSTEGNIQYF; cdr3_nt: TGTGCCAGCAGCCCACCTAGCACCGAGGGGAACATTCAGTACTTC
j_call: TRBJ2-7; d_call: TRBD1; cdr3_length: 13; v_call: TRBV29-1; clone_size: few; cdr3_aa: CSVETGTGEEQYF; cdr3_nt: TGCAGCGTTGAAACCGGGACAGGCGAAGAGCAGTACTTC
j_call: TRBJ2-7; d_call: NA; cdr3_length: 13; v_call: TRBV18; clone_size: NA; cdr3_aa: CASSWDSGYEQYF; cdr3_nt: TGTGCCAGCTCATGGGACTCTGGCTACGAGCAGTACTTC
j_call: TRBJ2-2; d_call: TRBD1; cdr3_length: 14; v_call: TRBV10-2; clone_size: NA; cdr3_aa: CASWGQGWTGELFF; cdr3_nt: TGCGCCAGCTGGGGACAGGGGTGGACCGGGGAGCTGTTTTTT
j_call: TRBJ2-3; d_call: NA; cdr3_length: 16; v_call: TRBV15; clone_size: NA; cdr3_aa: CATSRGQGTSTDTQYF; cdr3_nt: TGTGCCACCAGCAGAGGACAGGGGACTAGCACGGATACGCAGTATTTT
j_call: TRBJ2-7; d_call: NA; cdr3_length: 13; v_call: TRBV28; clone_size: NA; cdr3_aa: CASRKQGWYEQYF; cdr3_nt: TGTGCCAGCAGAAAACAGGGTTGGTACGAGCAGTACTTC
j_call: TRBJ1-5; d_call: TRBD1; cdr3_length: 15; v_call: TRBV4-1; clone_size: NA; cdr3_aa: CASSQQTGVNQPQHF; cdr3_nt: TGCGCCAGCAGCCAACAGACAGGGGTCAATCAGCCCCAGCATTTT
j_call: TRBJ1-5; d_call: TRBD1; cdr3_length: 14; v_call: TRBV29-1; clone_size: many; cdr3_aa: CSVIQGNSNQPQHF; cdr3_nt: TGCAGCGTTATACAGGGGAATAGCAATCAGCCCCAGCATTTT
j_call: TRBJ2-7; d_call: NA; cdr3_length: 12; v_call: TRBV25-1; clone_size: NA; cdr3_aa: CASGEWTYEQYF; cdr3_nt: TGTGCCAGCGGCGAATGGACCTACGAGCAGTACTTC
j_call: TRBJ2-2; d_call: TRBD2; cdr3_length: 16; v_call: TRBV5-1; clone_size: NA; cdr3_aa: CASTFAGVGYTGELFF; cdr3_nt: TGCGCCAGCACTTTTGCGGGAGTCGGGTATACCGGGGAGCTGTTTTTT
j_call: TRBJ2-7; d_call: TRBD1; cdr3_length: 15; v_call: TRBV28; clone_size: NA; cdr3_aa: CASSFRTGGTHEQYF; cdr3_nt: TGTGCCAGCAGTTTCCGGACAGGGGGCACCCACGAGCAGTACTTC
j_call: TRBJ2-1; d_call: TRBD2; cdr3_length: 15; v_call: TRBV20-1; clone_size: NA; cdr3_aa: CSAPGGRALGNEQFF; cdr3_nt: TGCAGTGCTCCTGGCGGGAGGGCCCTCGGTAATGAGCAGTTCTTC